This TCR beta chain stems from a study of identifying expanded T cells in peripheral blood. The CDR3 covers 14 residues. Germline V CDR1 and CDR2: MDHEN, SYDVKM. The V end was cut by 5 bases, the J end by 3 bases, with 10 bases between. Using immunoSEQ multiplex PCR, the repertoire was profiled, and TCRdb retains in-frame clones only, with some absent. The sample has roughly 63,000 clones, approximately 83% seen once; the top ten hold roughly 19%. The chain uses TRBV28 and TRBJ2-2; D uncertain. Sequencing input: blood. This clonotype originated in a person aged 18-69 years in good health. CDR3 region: CASSALDYTGELFF. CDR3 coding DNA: TGTGCCAGCAGTGCCTTGGATTACACCGGGGAGCTGTTTTTT. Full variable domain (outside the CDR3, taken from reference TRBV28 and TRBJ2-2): DVKVTQSSRYLVKRTGEKVFLECVQDMDHENMFWYRQDPGLGLRLIYFSYDVKMKEKGDIPEGYSVSREKKERFSLILESASTNQTSMYLCASSALDYTGELFFGEGSRLTVL.